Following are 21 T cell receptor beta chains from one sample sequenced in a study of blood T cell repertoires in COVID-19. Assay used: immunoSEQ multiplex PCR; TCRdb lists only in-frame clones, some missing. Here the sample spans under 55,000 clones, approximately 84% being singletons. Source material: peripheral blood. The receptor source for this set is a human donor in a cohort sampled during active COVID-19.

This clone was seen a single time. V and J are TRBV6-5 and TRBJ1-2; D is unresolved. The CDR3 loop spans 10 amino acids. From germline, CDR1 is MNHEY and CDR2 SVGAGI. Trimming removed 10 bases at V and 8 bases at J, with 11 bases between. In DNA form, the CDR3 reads TGTGCCAAGCAGTTGGGCGGCTACACCTTC. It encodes CAKQLGGYTF.

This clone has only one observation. CDR3 sequence (DNA): TGTGCCAGCTCACCAAGACTAGCGGGAGCCGGGGAGCTGTTTTTT. Its translation is CASSPRLAGAGELFF. The chain carries TRBV18 and TRBJ2-2; TRBD2 aligns across 12 bases. CDR1 and CDR2 (germline): KGHSH, LQKENI. V was clipped by 2 bases and J by 6 bases; unmatched bases: 1. The length of the CDR3 is 15 residues.

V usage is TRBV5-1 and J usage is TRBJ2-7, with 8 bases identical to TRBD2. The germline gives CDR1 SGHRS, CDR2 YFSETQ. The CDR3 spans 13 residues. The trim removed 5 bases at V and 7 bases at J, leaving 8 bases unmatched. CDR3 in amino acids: CASREAGEWEQYF. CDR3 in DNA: TGCGCCAGCAGGGAAGCGGGAGAGTGGGAGCAGTACTTC.

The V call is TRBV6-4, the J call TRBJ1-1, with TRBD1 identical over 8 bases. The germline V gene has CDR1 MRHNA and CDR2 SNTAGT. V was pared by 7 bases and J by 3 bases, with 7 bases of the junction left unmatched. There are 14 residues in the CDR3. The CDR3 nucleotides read TGTGCCAGCACCCGGGACAGGCGGGACACTGAAGCTTTCTTT. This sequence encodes CASTRDRRDTEAFF.

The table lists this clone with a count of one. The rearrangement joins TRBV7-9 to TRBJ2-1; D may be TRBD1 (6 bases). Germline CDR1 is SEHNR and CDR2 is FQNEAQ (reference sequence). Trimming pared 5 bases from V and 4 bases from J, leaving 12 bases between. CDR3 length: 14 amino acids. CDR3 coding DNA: TGTGCCAGCAGCCCCGACAGGACGTACAATGAGCAGTTCTTC. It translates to CASSPDRTYNEQFF.

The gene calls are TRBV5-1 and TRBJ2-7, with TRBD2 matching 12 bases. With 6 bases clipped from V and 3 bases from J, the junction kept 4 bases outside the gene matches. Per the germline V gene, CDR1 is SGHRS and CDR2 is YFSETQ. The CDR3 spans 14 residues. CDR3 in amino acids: CASTASGRGYEQYF. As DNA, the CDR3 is TGCGCCAGCACAGCTAGCGGGAGGGGCTACGAGCAGTACTTC. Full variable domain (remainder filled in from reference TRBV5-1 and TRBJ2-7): KAGVTQTPRYLIKTRGQQVTLSCSPISGHRSVSWYQQTPGQGLQFLFEYFSETQRNKGNFPGRFSGRQFSNSRSEMNVSTLELGDSALYLCASTASGRGYEQYFGPGTRLTVT.

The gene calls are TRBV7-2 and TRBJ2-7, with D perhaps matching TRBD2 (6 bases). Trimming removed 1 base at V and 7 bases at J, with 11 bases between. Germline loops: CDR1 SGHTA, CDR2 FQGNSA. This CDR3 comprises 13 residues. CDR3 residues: CASSLDGRGEQYF. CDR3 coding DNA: TGTGCCAGCAGCTTAGACGGGAGAGGTGAGCAGTACTTC.

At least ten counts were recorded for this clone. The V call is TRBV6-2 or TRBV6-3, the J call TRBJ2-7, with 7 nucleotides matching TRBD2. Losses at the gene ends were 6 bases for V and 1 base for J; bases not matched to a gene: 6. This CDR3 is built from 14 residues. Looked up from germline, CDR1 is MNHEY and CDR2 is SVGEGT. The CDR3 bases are TGTGCCAGCAGCCGTAGCGGGCCTTCCTACGAGCAGTACTTC. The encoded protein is CASSRSGPSYEQYF.

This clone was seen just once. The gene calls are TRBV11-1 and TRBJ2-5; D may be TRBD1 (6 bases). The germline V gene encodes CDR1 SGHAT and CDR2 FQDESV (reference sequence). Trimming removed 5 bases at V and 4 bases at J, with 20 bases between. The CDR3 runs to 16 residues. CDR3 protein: CASSPGRGLMIETQYF. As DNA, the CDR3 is TGTGCCAGCAGCCCGGGCAGGGGCCTTATGATAGAGACCCAGTACTTC.

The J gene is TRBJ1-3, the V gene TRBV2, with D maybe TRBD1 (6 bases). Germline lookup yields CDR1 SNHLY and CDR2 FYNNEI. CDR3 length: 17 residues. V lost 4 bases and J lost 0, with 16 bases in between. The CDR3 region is CASSVRLQGRSGNTIYF. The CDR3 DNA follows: TGTGCCAGCAGTGTAAGGTTACAGGGACGCTCTGGAAACACCATATATTTT.

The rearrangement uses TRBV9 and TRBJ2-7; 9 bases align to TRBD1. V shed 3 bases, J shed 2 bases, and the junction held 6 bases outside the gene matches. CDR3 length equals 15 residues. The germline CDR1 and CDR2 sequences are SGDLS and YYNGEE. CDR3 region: CASSEGTGRTYEQYF. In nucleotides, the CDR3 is TGTGCCAGCAGCGAAGGGACAGGGCGAACCTACGAGCAGTACTTC.

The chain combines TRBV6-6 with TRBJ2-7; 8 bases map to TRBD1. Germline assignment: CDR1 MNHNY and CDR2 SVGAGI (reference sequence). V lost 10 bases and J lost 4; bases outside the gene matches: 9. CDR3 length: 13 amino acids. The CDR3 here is CATWTGLGYEQYF. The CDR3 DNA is TGTGCCACCTGGACAGGGCTAGGGTACGAGCAGTACTTC.

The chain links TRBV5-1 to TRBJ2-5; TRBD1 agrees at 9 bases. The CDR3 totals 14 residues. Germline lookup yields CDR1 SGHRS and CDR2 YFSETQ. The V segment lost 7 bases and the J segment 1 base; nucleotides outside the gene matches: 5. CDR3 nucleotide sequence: TGCGCCAGCGGGCCGGGACAGGGCCAAGAGACCCAGTACTTC. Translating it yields CASGPGQGQETQYF.

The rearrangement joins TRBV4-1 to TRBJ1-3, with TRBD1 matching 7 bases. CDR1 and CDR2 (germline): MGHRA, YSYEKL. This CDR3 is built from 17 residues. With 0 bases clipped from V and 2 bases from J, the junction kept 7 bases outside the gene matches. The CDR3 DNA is TGCGCCAGCAGCCAAGATTTTGGCAGGGGGGCTGGAAACACCATATATTTT. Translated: CASSQDFGRGAGNTIYF.

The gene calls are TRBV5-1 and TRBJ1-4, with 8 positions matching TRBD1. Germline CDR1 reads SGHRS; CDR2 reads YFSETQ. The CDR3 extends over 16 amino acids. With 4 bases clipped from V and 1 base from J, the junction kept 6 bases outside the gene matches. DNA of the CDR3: TGCGCCAGCAGCCACCAGGGGGCGGAAACTAATGAAAAACTGTTTTTT. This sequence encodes CASSHQGAETNEKLFF.

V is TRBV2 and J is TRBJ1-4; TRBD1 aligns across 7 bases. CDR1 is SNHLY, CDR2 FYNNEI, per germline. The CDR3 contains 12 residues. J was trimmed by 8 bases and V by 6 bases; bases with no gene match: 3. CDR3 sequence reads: CASRQQGEKLFF. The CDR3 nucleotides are TGTGCCAGCAGACAACAGGGGGAAAAACTGTTTTTT.

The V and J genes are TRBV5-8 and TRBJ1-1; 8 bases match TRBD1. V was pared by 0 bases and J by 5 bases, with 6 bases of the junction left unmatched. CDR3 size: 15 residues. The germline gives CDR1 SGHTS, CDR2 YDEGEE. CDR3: CASSLGNTGGTEAFF. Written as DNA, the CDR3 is TGTGCCAGCAGCTTGGGGAACACAGGGGGAACTGAAGCTTTCTTT.

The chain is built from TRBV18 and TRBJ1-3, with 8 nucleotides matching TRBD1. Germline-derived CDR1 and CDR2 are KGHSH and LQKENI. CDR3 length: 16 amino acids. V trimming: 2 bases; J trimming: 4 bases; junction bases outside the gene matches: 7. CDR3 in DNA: TGTGCCAGCTCACCAGACATGGCAGGGGGCGGAAACACCATATATTTT. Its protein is CASSPDMAGGGNTIYF.

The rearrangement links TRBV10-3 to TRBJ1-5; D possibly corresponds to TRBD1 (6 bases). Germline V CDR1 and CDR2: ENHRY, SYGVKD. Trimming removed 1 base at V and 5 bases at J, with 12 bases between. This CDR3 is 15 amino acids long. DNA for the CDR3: TGTGCCATCAGTGAGTTCCCCCGGACAGATCAGCCCCAGCATTTT. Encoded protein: CAISEFPRTDQPQHF.

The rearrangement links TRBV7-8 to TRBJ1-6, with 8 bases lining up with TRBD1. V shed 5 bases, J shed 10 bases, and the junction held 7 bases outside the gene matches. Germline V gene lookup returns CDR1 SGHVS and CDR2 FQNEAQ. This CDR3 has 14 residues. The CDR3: CASSPRQGSSPLHF. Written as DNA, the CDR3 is TGTGCCAGCAGCCCTAGACAGGGGAGCTCACCCCTCCACTTT. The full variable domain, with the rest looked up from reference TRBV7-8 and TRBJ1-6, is GAGVSQSPRYKVAKRGQDVALRCDPISGHVSLFWYQQALGQGPEFLTYFQNEAQLDKSGLPSDRFFAERPEGSVSTLKIQRTQQEDSAVYLCASSPRQGSSPLHFGNGTRLTVT.

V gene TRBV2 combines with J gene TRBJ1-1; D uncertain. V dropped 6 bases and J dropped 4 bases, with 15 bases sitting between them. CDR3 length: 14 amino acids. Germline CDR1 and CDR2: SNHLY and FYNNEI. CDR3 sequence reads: CASSFRAFGTEAFF. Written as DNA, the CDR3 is TGTGCCAGCAGCTTCAGAGCGTTTGGCACTGAAGCTTTCTTT.